The sequence of this T cell receptor beta chain was determined in a study of shared clonotypes between healthy human individuals. Repertoires were generated with immunoSEQ multiplex PCR, while TCRdb's copy carries only in-frame clones and drops some. Counted here are 850,000 to 1,200,000 clones, 75% occurring once; the ten biggest clones make up around 1.5%. This CDR3 contains 15 residues. Germline CDR1 LNHDA, CDR2 SQIVND (reference sequence). Material: memory CD4+ T cells sorted from blood. Subset noted: CD45RA-negative fraction. The sequence derives from a man between 18 and 35 years old in good health. The chain carries TRBV19 and TRBJ2-2, with TRBD1 as a possible D gene (6 bases). CDR3: CASSVGTSLPGELFF. CDR3 nucleotides: TGTGCTTCGTCCGTCGGGACATCACTTCCAGGGGAGCTGTTTTTT.